The entry that follows covers one T cell receptor (beta chain) sequence. This record comes from a study of blood T cell repertoires in COVID-19. TCRdb's table, derived via immunoSEQ multiplex PCR, lists solely in-frame clones and lacks some. The profile covers 350,000 to 400,000 clones, with roughly nine tenths appearing a single time and 3% taken by the ten largest. Germline V lookup: CDR1 GTSNPN, CDR2 SVGIG (reference sequence). The CDR3 totals 12 residues. Trimming removed 5 bases from V and 2 bases from J, with 10 bases in between. Recovered participants had two consecutive negative NP/OP PCR tests, healthcare professional clearance, or symptom resolution.

The source material was PBMCs or T cells enriched from blood (not recorded which). The TCR was taken from a woman in her twenties or thirties who had recovered from COVID-19. The rearrangement links TRBV30 to TRBJ2-7, with D tentatively TRBD2 (5 bases). CDR3 in amino acids: CAWGRGTYEQYF. DNA of the CDR3: TGTGCCTGGGGGAGAGGGACCTACGAGCAGTACTTC.